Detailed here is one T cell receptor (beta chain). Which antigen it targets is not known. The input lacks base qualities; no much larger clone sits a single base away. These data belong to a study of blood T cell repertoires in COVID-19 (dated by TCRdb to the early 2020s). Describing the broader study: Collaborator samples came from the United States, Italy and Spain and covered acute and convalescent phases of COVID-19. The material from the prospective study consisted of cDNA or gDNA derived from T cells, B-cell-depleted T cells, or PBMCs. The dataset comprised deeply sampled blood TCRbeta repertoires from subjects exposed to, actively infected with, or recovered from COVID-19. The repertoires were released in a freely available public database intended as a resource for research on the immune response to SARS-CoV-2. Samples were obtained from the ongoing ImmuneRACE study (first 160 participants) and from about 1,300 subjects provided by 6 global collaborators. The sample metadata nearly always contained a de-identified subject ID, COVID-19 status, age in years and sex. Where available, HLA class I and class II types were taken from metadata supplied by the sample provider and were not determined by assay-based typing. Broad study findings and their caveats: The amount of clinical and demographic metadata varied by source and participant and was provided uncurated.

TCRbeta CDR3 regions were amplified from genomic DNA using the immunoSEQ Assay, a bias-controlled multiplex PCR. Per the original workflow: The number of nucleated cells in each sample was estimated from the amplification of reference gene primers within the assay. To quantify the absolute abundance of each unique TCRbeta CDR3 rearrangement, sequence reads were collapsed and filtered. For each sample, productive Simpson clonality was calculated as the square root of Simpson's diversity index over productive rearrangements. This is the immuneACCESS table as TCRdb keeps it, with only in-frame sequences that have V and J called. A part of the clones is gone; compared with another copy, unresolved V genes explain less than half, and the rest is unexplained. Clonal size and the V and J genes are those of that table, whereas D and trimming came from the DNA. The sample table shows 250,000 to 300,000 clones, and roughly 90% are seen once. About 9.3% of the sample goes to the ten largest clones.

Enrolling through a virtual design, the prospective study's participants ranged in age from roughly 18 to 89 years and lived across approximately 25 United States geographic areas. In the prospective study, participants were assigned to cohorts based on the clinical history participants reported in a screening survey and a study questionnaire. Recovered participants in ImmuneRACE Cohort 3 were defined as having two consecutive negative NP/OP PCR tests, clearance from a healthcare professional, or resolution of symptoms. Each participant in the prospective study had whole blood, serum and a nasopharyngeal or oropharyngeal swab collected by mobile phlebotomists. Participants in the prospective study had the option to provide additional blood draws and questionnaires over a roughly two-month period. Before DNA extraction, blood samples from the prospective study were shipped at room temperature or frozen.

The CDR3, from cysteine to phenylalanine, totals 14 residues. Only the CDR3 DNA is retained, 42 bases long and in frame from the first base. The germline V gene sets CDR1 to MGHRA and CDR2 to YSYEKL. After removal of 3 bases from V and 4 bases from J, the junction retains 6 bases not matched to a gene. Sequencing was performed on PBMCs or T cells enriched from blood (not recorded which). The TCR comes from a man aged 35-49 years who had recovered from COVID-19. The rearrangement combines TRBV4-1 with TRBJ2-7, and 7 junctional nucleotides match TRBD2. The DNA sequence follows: TGCGCCAGCAGCCAGGGGGAGGGCCAGTACGAGCAGTACTTC. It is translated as CASSQGEGQYEQYF.